Shown below are 21 T cell receptor beta chains from a single sample sequenced in a study of blood T cell repertoires in COVID-19. The protocol was immunoSEQ multiplex PCR, while the TCRdb copy is restricted to in-frame clones and leaves out a portion. The sample carries hundreds of thousands of clones, about 85% recorded once. The sample comprised PBMCs or T cells enriched from blood (not recorded which). All receptors come from a woman between 55 and 75 years old who had recovered from COVID-19.

V and J are TRBV16 and TRBJ1-1, with 8 positions matching TRBD1. The length of the CDR3 is 16 residues. J gave up 0 bases and V 4 bases, and 7 bases lay outside the gene matches. The germline V gene has CDR1 KGHSY and CDR2 FQNENV. The CDR3: CASSPGQGLMNTEAFF. As DNA, the CDR3 is TGTGCCAGCAGCCCCGGACAGGGCCTCATGAACACTGAAGCTTTCTTT.

The chain joins TRBV2 to TRBJ2-5; unclear D gene. This CDR3 has 10 amino acids. V was pared by 8 bases and J by 5 bases, with 6 bases between. CDR1 and CDR2 from the germline V gene are SNHLY and FYNNEI. This CDR3 reads CASAGETQYF. The CDR3 coding sequence is TGTGCCAGCGCCGGGGAGACCCAGTACTTC.

The chain employs TRBV19 and TRBJ2-5, with D maybe TRBD2 (6 bases). The CDR3 runs to 15 residues. Trimming left V 5 bases short and J 5 bases short, with 18 bases between. CDR1 is LNHDA, CDR2 SQIVND, per germline (reference sequence). The CDR3 sequence is CASSGPDLARETQYF. Written as DNA, the CDR3 is TGTGCCAGTAGTGGCCCGGACCTAGCGCGGGAGACCCAGTACTTC. The full variable domain, its missing parts supplied by reference TRBV19 and TRBJ2-5, is DGGITQSPKYLFRKEGQNVTLSCEQNLNHDAMYWYRQDPGQGLRLIYYSQIVNDFQKGDIAEGYSVSREKKESFPLTVTSAQKNPTAFYLCASSGPDLARETQYFGPGTRLLVL.

The count of this clone is one. The chain uses TRBV12-5 and TRBJ1-3; 7 nucleotides agree with TRBD1. Trimming took 5 bases from V and 3 from J; bases not matched to a gene: 7. Germline assignment: CDR1 LGHNT and CDR2 FRNRAP. This CDR3 contains 15 residues. DNA of the CDR3: TGTGCTAGTGGTCCATCCGGGACAGTTGGAAACACCATATATTTT. It encodes CASGPSGTVGNTIYF.

To note about this clone: Compared with germline, one end of the junction differs, possibly owing to a read error. The chain recombines TRBV5-1 with TRBJ1-1; D gene ambiguous. The germline V gene encodes CDR1 SGHRS and CDR2 YFSETQ. This CDR3 has 14 residues. DNA of the CDR3: TGCGCCAGCAGAAGAAGCGCCTTGAATACTGAAGCTTTCTTT. Amino acid sequence: CASRRSALNTEAFF.

The CDR3 DNA is TGTGCCAGCAGAAACAGCGGTAATTCACCCCTCCACTTT. This translates into CASRNSGNSPLHF. The genes are TRBV6-5 and TRBJ1-6, with D hard to call. This CDR3 comprises 13 residues. Trimming stripped 6 bases from V and 6 bases from J, with 9 bases between. CDR1 and CDR2 from the germline V gene are MNHEY and SVGAGI.

The chain links TRBV28 to TRBJ2-7, with 11 bases that match TRBD1. The CDR3 consists of 14 residues. Losses at the gene ends were 5 bases for V and 6 bases for J; bases not matched to a gene: 6. Per the germline V gene, CDR1 is MDHEN and CDR2 is SYDVKM. CDR3 sequence (DNA): TGTGCCAGCAGTCCGCGGGACAGGGGGACCGAGCAGTACGTC. Amino acids: CASSPRDRGTEQYV.

V is TRBV5-6 and J is TRBJ2-1; D unresolved. Trimming shortened V by 0 bases and J by 2 bases, and 12 bases separated the two germline ends. The CDR3 covers 16 residues. Germline V gene lookup returns CDR1 SGHDT and CDR2 YYEEEE. CDR3 DNA: TGTGCCAGCAGCTTGGTCCTAGTAGAGACCTACAATGAGCAGTTCTTC. It codes for CASSLVLVETYNEQFF.

V gene TRBV5-6 combines with J gene TRBJ2-3, with unresolved D. The V and J ends lost 2 bases and 3 bases respectively, with 7 bases between them. Germline assignment: CDR1 SGHDT and CDR2 YYEEEE. The CDR3 extends over 13 amino acids. The CDR3 sequence: CASSFGVTDTQYF. The CDR3 coding sequence is TGTGCCAGCAGCTTTGGAGTTACAGATACGCAGTATTTT.

The chain employs TRBV19 and TRBJ1-3, with D tentatively TRBD1 (5 bases). There are 15 residues in the CDR3. V lost 4 bases, J lost 4 bases, and 14 bases lay in between. In germline, CDR1 is LNHDA, CDR2 SQIVND (reference sequence). The CDR3 DNA reads TGTGCCAGTAGTAGTGACAGCGTTGGAGGAAACACCATATATTTT. It encodes CASSSDSVGGNTIYF.

This clone has a single count. J is TRBJ1-1 and V is TRBV12-5; a weak D match, TRBD1 (5 bases). Between the trimmed V and J ends, which lost 2 bases and 4 bases, there was a span of 11 bases. CDR1 and CDR2 from the germline V gene are LGHNT and FRNRAP. The CDR3 consists of 14 residues. The CDR3 spells CASGLQGVVTEAFF. The CDR3 nucleotides are TGTGCTAGTGGTTTGCAAGGGGTTGTCACTGAAGCTTTCTTT.

The CDR3 DNA is TGTGCCAGCAGTGAAGGGCTCTGGGGCTACACCTTC. This codes for CASSEGLWGYTF. This chain uses TRBV2 with TRBJ1-2; D remains ambiguous. The germline CDR1 and CDR2 sequences are SNHLY and FYNNEI. The CDR3 is 12 amino acids. The V end was cut by 1 base, the J end by 8 bases, with 8 bases between.

This rearrangement joins TRBV21-1 to TRBJ2-7; the table assigns TRBD2, which was not confirmed against the DNA. TRBV21-1 is designated a pseudogene. The CDR3 runs to 13 residues. The CDR3 nucleotides read TGTGCCAGTTCTCCGGACTACCAAGGAGAGCAGTACGTC. Translating gives CASSPDYQGEQYV.

The CDR3 DNA reads as TGTGCCAGCAGTGTGGTTGAGGGAGGAGAGACCCAGTACTTC. Its translation is CASSVVEGGETQYF. The rearrangement joins TRBV2 to TRBJ2-5, with D tentatively TRBD2 (6 bases). V dropped 4 bases and J dropped 4 bases, with 13 bases sitting between them. The CDR3 loop spans 14 amino acids. The germline CDR1 and CDR2 sequences are SNHLY and FYNNEI.

The J gene is TRBJ2-2, the V gene TRBV7-9; 11 bases fit TRBD2. Germline trimming cut 4 bases from V and 8 bases from J; bases unmatched to any gene: 12. The germline V gene has CDR1 SEHNR and CDR2 FQNEAQ (reference sequence). The CDR3 runs 17 residues. In DNA form, the CDR3 reads TGTGCCAGCAGCTCCCCCCCGTTAGCGGGGGGGGATGGGGAGCTGTTTTTT. It encodes CASSSPPLAGGDGELFF.

V and J are TRBV5-1 and TRBJ1-1, with TRBD1 identical over 7 bases. J gave up 4 bases and V 0 bases, and 3 bases lay outside the gene matches. The CDR3 totals 14 residues. Germline CDR1 SGHRS, CDR2 YFSETQ. The CDR3 is CASSLEGAATEAFF. CDR3 sequence (DNA): TGCGCCAGCAGCTTGGAGGGGGCGGCCACTGAAGCTTTCTTT.

The rearrangement uses TRBV5-1 and TRBJ1-4, with D possibly matching TRBD1 (6 bases). Trimming stripped 0 bases from V and 8 bases from J, with 8 bases between. Germline V gives CDR1 SGHRS, CDR2 YFSETQ. CDR3 length: 13 amino acids. CDR3 nucleotides: TGCGCCAGCAGCTTGGAAGGGACAGAAAAACTGTTTTTT. Its translation: CASSLEGTEKLFF.

The rearrangement uses TRBV2 and TRBJ1-5, with TRBD1 identical over 10 bases. The length of the CDR3 is 14 residues. CDR1 SNHLY and CDR2 FYNNEI come from the germline V gene. The V and J ends lost 6 bases and 4 bases, in that order; junction bases with no gene match: 3. CDR3 nucleotides: TGTGCCAGCAGGGACAGGGGGATGAATCAGCCCCAGCATTTT. The encoded protein is CASRDRGMNQPQHF.

This rearrangement joins TRBV2 to TRBJ2-2; D may be TRBD2 (5 bases). The CDR3 is 11 residues long. In germline, CDR1 is SNHLY, CDR2 FYNNEI. The V gene lost 6 bases and the J gene lost 10 bases, with 9 bases spanning the gap. This chain's CDR3 is CASREGEELFF. CDR3 DNA: TGTGCCAGCAGAGAGGGAGAGGAGCTGTTTTTT. Full variable domain (missing parts from reference TRBV2 and TRBJ2-2): EPEVTQTPSHQVTQMGQEVILRCVPISNHLYFYWYRQILGQKVEFLVSFYNNEISEKSEIFDDQFSVERPDGSNFTLKIRSTKLEDSAMYFCASREGEELFFGEGSRLTVL.

The rearrangement joins TRBV11-3 to TRBJ2-1, with TRBD2 matching over 11 bases. V lost 5 bases, J lost 7 bases, and 4 bases stayed unmatched. This CDR3 comprises 14 residues. CDR1 is SGHNT and CDR2 is YENEEA in the germline V gene. The CDR3 nucleotides are TGTGCCAGCAGCGATGGGACTAGCGGTAATGAGCAGTTCTTC. It specifies CASSDGTSGNEQFF.

CDR3 region: CASSLGFTYSTDTQYF. The DNA of the CDR3 is TGTGCCAGCAGCTTAGGGTTTACATATAGCACAGATACGCAGTATTTT. The rearrangement links TRBV7-6 to TRBJ2-3; D is unclear. V was shortened by 1 base and J by 0 bases, with 11 bases between the two germline ends. The germline CDR1 and CDR2 sequences are SGHVS and FNYEAQ. The CDR3 contains 16 residues.